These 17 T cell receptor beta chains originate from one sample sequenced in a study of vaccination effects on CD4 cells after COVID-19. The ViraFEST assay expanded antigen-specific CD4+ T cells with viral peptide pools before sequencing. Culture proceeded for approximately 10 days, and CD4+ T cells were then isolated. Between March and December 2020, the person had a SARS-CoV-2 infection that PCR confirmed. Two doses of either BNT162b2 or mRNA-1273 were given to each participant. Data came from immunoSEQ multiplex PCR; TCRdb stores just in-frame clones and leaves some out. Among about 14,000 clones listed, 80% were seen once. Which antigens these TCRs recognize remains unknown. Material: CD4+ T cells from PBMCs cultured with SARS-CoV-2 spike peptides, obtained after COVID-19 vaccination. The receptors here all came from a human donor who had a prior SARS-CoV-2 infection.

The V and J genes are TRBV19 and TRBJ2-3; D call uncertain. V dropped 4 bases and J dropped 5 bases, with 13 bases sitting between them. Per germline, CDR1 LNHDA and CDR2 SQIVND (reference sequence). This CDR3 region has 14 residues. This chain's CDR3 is CASSTTSQGDTQYF. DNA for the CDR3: TGTGCCAGTAGTACCACCAGCCAAGGAGATACGCAGTATTTT.

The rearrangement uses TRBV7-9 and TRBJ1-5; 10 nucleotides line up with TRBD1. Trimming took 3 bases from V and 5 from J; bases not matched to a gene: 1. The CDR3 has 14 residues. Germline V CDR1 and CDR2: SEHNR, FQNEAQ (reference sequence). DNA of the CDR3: TGTGCCAGCAGCTTCGGGACAGGGGATCAGCCCCAGCATTTT. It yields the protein CASSFGTGDQPQHF.

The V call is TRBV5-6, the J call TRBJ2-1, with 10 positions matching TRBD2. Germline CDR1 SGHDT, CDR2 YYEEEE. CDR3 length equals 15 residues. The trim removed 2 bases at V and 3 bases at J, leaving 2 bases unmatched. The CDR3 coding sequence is TGTGCCAGCAGCTTCAGACTAGCGGGCTACAATGAGCAGTTCTTC. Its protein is CASSFRLAGYNEQFF.

This CDR3 reads CAWRGSTSTDTQYF. The CDR3 DNA is TGTGCCTGGAGAGGGTCTACTAGCACAGATACGCAGTATTTT. This chain uses TRBV30 with TRBJ2-3; no definite D call. V lost 3 bases and J lost 0, with 10 bases in between. CDR1 is GTSNPN and CDR2 is SVGIG in the germline V gene (reference sequence). The CDR3 has 14 residues.

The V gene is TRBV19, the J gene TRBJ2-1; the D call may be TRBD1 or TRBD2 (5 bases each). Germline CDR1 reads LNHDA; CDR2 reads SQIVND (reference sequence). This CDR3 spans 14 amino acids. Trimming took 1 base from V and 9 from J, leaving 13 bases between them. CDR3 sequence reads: CASSIAGTHGEQFF. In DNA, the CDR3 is TGTGCCAGTAGTATAGCGGGGACGCACGGTGAGCAGTTCTTC.

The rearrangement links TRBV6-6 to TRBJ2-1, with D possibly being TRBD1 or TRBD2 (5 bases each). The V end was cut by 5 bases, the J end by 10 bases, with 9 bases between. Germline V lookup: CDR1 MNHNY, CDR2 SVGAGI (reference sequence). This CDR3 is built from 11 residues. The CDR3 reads CASSPRDEQFF. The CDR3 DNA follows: TGTGCCAGCAGTCCTAGGGACGAGCAGTTCTTC.

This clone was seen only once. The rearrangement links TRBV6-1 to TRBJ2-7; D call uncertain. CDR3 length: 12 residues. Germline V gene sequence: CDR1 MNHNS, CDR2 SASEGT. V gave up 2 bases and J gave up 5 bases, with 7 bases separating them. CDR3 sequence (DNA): TGTGCCAGCAGTGAACGCTGGCACGAGCAGTACTTC. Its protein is CASSERWHEQYF.

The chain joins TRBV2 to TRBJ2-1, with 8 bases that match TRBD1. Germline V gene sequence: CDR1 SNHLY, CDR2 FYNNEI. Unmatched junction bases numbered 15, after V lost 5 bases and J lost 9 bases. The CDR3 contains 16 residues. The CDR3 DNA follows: TGTGCCAGCAGTTGGGACAGGACAACAAGACAGGGTGAGCAGTTCTTC. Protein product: CASSWDRTTRQGEQFF. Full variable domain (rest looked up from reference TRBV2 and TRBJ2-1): EPEVTQTPSHQVTQMGQEVILRCVPISNHLYFYWYRQILGQKVEFLVSFYNNEISEKSEIFDDQFSVERPDGSNFTLKIRSTKLEDSAMYFCASSWDRTTRQGEQFFGPGTRLTVL.

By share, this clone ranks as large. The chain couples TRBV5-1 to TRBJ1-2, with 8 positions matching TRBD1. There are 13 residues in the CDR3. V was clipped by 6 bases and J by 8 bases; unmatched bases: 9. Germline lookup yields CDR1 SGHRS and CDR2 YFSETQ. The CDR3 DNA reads TGCGCCAGCACCACAGGACAGGGTGAAGGCTACACCTTC. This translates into CASTTGQGEGYTF. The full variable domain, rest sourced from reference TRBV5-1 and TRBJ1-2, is KAGVTQTPRYLIKTRGQQVTLSCSPISGHRSVSWYQQTPGQGLQFLFEYFSETQRNKGNFPGRFSGRQFSNSRSEMNVSTLELGDSALYLCASTTGQGEGYTFGSGTRLTVV.

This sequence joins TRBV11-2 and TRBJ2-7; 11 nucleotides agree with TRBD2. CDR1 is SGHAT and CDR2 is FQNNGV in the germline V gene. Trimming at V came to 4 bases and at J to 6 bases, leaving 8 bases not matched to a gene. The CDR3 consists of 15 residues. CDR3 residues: CASSYLAGGPGEQYF. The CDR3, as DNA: TGTGCCAGCAGCTACCTAGCGGGAGGACCTGGCGAGCAGTACTTC. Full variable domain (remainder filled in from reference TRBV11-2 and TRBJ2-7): EAGVAQSPRYKIIEKRQSVAFWCNPISGHATLYWYQQILGQGPKLLIQFQNNGVVDDSQLPKDRFSAERLKGVDSTLKIQPAKLEDSAVYLCASSYLAGGPGEQYFGPGTRLTVT.

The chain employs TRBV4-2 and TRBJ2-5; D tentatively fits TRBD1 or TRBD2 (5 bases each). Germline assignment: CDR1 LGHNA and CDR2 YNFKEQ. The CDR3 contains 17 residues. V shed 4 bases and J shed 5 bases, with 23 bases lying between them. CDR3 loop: CASSPIFRDGGTETQYF. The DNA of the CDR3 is TGTGCCAGCAGCCCAATATTCCGGGACGGAGGTACGGAGACCCAGTACTTC.

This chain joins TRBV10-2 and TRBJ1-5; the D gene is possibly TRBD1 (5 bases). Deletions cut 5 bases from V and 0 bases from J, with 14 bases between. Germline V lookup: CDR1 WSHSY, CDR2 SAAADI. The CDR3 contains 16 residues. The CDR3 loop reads CASSKLWGDSNQPQHF. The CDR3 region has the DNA TGCGCCAGCAGTAAACTGTGGGGGGATAGCAATCAGCCCCAGCATTTT.

The CDR3 reads CASLGLREGLGEQFF. The CDR3 nucleotides are TGTGCTAGTCTCGGATTGCGGGAGGGCCTAGGTGAGCAGTTCTTC. This chain joins TRBV12-5 and TRBJ2-1; TRBD2 agrees at 9 bases. V dropped 8 bases and J dropped 9; count of bases not matched to a gene: 14. The CDR3 loop spans 15 amino acids. Germline lookup yields CDR1 LGHNT and CDR2 FRNRAP.

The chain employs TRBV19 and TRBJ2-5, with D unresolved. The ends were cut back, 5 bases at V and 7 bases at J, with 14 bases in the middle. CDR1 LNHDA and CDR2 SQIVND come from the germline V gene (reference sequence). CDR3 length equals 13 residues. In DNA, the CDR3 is TGTGCCAGTAGTCCCCCGGGCTTGGTGACCCAGTACTTC. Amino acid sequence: CASSPPGLVTQYF. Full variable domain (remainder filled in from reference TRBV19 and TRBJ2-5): DGGITQSPKYLFRKEGQNVTLSCEQNLNHDAMYWYRQDPGQGLRLIYYSQIVNDFQKGDIAEGYSVSREKKESFPLTVTSAQKNPTAFYLCASSPPGLVTQYFGPGTRLLVL.

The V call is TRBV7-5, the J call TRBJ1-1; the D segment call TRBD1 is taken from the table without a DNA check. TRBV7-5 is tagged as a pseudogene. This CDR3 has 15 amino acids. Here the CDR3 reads CARSLGRDRGAEAFF. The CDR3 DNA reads TGTGCCAGAAGCTTAGGTAGGGACAGGGGCGCTGAAGCTTTCTTT.

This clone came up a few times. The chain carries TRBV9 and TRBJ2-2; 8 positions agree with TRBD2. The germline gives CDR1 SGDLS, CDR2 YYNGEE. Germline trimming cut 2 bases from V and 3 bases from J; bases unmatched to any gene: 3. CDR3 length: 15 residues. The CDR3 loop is CASSVSGRDTGELFF. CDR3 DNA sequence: TGTGCCAGCAGCGTGAGCGGGAGAGACACCGGGGAGCTGTTTTTT.

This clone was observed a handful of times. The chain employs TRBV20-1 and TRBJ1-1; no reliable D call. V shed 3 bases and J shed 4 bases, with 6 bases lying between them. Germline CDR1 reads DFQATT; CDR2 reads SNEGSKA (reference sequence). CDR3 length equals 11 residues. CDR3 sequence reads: CSARGSTEAFF. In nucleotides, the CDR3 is TGCAGTGCTAGGGGCAGCACTGAAGCTTTCTTT.